This TCR beta chain was retrieved from a study of blood T cell repertoires in COVID-19. As for the study in general: Sample material is recorded as cDNA or gDNA derived from T cells, B-cell-depleted T cells, or PBMCs.

The CDR3 is 16 residues long. V was clipped by 2 bases and J by 1 base, with 15 bases between them. Germline V gene lookup returns CDR1 SGHRS and CDR2 YFSETQ. Per the original data handling: How many nucleated cells were present was estimated from reference gene primer amplification. The data were produced by immunoSEQ multiplex PCR, yet TCRdb's version contains in-frame clones alone and is incomplete. V, J and clone size are those of that table, while D and trimming were read from the DNA. The sample lists roughly 250,000 clones, about 88% occurring once. This sequence originates from a woman between 35 and 50 years old who had recovered from COVID-19. The chain couples TRBV5-1 to TRBJ1-1; a weak D match, TRBD1 (5 bases). Sequenced: peripheral blood. The CDR3 sequence is CASSFRDRGQNTEAFF. As DNA, the CDR3 is TGCGCCAGCAGCTTTAGAGACAGAGGACAGAACACTGAAGCTTTCTTT.